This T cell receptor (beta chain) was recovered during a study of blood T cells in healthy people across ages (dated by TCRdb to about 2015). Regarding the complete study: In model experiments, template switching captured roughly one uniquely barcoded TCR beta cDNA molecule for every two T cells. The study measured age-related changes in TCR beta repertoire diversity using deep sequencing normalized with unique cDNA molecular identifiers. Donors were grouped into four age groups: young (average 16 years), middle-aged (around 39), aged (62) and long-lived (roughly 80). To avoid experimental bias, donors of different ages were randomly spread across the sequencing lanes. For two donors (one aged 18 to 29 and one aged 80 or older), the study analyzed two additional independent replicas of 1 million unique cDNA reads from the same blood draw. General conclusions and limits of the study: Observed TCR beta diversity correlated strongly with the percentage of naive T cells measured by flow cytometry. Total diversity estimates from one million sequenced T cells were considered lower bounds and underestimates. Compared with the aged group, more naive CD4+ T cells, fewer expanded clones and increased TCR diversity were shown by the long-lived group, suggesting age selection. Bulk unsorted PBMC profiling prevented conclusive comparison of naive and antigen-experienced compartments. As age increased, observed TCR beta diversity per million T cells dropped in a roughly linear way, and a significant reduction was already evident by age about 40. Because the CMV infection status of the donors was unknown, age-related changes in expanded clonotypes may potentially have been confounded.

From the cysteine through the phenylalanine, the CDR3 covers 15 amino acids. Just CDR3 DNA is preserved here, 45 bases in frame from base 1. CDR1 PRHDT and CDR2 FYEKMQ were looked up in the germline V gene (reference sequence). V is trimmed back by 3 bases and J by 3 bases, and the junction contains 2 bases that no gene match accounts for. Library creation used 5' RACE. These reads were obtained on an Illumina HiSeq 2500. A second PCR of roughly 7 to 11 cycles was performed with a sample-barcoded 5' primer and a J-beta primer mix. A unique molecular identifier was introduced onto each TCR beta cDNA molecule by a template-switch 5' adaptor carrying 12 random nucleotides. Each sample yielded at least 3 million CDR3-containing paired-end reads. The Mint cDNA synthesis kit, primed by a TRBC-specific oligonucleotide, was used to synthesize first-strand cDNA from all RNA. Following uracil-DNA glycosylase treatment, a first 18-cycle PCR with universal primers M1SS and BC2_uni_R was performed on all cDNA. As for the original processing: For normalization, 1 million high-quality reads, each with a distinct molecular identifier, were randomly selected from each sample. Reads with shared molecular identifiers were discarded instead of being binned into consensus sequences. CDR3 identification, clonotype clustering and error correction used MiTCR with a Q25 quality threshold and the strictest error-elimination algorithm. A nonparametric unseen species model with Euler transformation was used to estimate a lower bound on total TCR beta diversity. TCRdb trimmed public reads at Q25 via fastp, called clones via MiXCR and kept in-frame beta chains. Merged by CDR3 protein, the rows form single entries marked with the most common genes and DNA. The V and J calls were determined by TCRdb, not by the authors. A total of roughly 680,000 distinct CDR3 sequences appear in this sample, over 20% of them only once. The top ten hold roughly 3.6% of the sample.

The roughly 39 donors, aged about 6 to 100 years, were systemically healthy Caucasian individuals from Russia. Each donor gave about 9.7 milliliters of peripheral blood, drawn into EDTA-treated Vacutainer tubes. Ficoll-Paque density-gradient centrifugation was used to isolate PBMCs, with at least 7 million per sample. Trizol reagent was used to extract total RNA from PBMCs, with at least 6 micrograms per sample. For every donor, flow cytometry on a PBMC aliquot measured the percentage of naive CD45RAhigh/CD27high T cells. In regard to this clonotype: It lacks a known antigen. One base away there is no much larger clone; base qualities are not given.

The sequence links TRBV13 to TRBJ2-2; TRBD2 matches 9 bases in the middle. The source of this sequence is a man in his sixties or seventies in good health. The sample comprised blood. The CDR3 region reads CASSFSGRYTGELFF. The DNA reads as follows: TGTGCCAGCAGCTTCAGCGGGAGGTACACCGGGGAGCTGTTTTTT.